These 22 T cell receptor beta chains were sequenced from one sample in a study of T-cell memory formation after mild COVID-19. TCRdb fed the 5' RACE reads into MiXCR, producing one record per CDR3 protein. The data hold 300,000 to 400,000 distinct CDR3 sequences, with 15% observed a single time. Source material: PBMCs or a T cell subset sorted from them (not recorded which). These receptors were obtained from a man aged 18 to 35 who had mild COVID-19 (a few samples of this study predate the infection). Cell type and time point are not known.

The rearrangement joins TRBV5-1 to TRBJ1-3; D not resolved. The CDR3 totals 14 residues. Trimming pared 3 bases from V and 9 bases from J, leaving 16 bases between. Germline V CDR1 and CDR2: SGHRS, YFSETQ. The CDR3 DNA sequence: TGCGCCAGCAGCTCCGGATCTAGTTCGAGCACCATATATTTT. This translates into CASSSGSSSSTIYF.

This clonotype was recorded at least ten times. The rearrangement joins TRBV10-3 to TRBJ2-2; 9 bases align to TRBD1. V gave up 8 bases and J gave up 6 bases; unmatched junction bases: 10. CDR1 ENHRY and CDR2 SYGVKD come from the germline V gene. This CDR3 comprises 15 residues. The CDR3 nucleotides are TGTGCCATCTTCGGAGGGACAGGGATCGCCGGGGAGCTGTTTTTT. This sequence encodes CAIFGGTGIAGELFF.

This clonotype was picked up a small number of times. V is TRBV4-2 and J is TRBJ2-3, with D tentatively TRBD1 (5 bases). V gave up 0 bases and J gave up 2 bases, with 12 bases separating them. The germline CDR1 and CDR2 sequences are LGHNA and YNFKEQ. CDR3 length: 16 amino acids. For the CDR3, the DNA is TGTGCCAGCAGCCAAGATAGTAGACAGCTCACAGATACGCAGTATTTT. Its translation is CASSQDSRQLTDTQYF.

This clonotype appeared a few times. The V and J genes are TRBV7-2 and TRBJ1-1; no firm D call. Germline V gene lookup returns CDR1 SGHTA and CDR2 FQGNSA. The CDR3 sequence is 14 residues long. Between the trimmed V and J ends, which lost 5 bases and 1 base, there was a span of 11 bases. The CDR3 DNA is TGTGCCAGCAGCGAGACACCGCAGAACACTGAAGCTTTCTTT. This encodes CASSETPQNTEAFF.

The J gene is TRBJ1-1, the V gene TRBV30; a weak D match, TRBD1 (5 bases). Looked up from germline, CDR1 is GTSNPN and CDR2 is SVGIG (reference sequence). The CDR3 runs 12 residues. V gave up 5 bases and J gave up 4 bases, with 11 bases separating them. CDR3 loop: CAWWQGLTEAFF. The CDR3 bases are TGTGCCTGGTGGCAGGGCCTCACTGAAGCTTTCTTT.

The rearrangement uses TRBV7-9 and TRBJ2-5; 14 nucleotides align to TRBD2. The CDR3 is 17 residues long. V gave up 7 bases and J gave up 3 bases; unmatched junction bases: 10. Looked up from germline, CDR1 is SEHNR and CDR2 is FQNEAQ (reference sequence). The CDR3 sequence is CASTSNGTSGGKETQYF. The CDR3 DNA is TGTGCCAGCACCTCAAACGGGACTAGCGGGGGTAAAGAGACCCAGTACTTC. The full variable domain, completed using reference TRBV7-9 and TRBJ2-5, is DTGVSQNPRHKITKRGQNVTFRCDPISEHNRLYWYRQTLGQGPEFLTYFQNEAQLEKSRLLSDRFSAERPKGSFSTLEIQRTEQGDSAMYLCASTSNGTSGGKETQYFGPGTRLLVL.

The sample holds a few counts of this clonotype. The CDR3 reads CAGTQRSDTQYF. CDR3 sequence (DNA): TGTGCCGGCACCCAGCGGTCAGATACGCAGTATTTT. V gene TRBV6-2 or TRBV6-3 combines with J gene TRBJ2-3, with D tentatively TRBD2 (5 bases). Trimming cost V 11 bases and J 4 bases, with 13 bases left between them. CDR3 size: 12 residues. Germline assignment: CDR1 MNHEY and CDR2 SVGEGT.

This clonotype was picked up many times. The chain has TRBV20-1 and TRBJ2-3, with D possibly called TRBD1 or TRBD2 (5 bases each). The CDR3 length is 15 residues. The germline V and J ends were trimmed by 7 bases and 1 base, with 18 bases remaining between them. CDR1 and CDR2 (germline): DFQATT, SNEGSKA (reference sequence). The CDR3 bases are TGCAGTGTCCCCCAACGGGGCCAGGGCACAGATACGCAGTATTTT. Translating gives CSVPQRGQGTDTQYF.

V and J are TRBV6-5 and TRBJ2-1, with D maybe TRBD1 (6 bases). The CDR3 has 14 amino acids. The V gene lost 2 bases and the J gene lost 4 bases, with 9 bases spanning the gap. The V gene's germline CDR1 is MNHEY and CDR2 SVGAGI. CDR3 loop: CASSYRQEYNEQFF. The CDR3 nucleotides read TGTGCCAGCAGTTACCGACAGGAGTACAATGAGCAGTTCTTC.

The chain recombines TRBV10-2 with TRBJ2-1, with TRBD2 identical over 13 bases. Trimming cost V 5 bases and J 4 bases; bases outside gene matches: 8. Germline CDR1 reads WSHSY; CDR2 reads SAAADI. The CDR3 loop spans 17 amino acids. DNA of the CDR3: TGCGCCAGCAGTTCCCCGGGACTAGCGGGGACTTACAATGAGCAGTTCTTC. Translated: CASSSPGLAGTYNEQFF.

The chain combines TRBV28 with TRBJ2-5; possible D gene TRBD1, 6 bases. V lost 10 bases and J lost 5, with 17 bases in between. The length of the CDR3 is 13 residues. Germline loops: CDR1 MDHEN, CDR2 SYDVKM. In nucleotides, the CDR3 is TGTGCCACCCGGTTGGGGGCGGAGGAGACCCAGTACTTC. Amino acids: CATRLGAEETQYF.

In its sample, this clonotype was seen a few times. V and J are TRBV20-1 and TRBJ2-5; the D gene is possibly TRBD2 (7 bases). CDR1 and CDR2 from the germline V gene are DFQATT and SNEGSKA (reference sequence). The V and J ends lost 2 bases and 5 bases respectively, with 21 bases between them. The CDR3 is 16 amino acids. The CDR3, as DNA: TGCAGTGCTAGAATTTTGGCTGGGGGGGGCTTGGAGACCCAGTACTTC. It specifies CSARILAGGGLETQYF.

This rearrangement joins TRBV7-2 to TRBJ1-1; no clear D gene. CDR1 is SGHTA, CDR2 FQGNSA, per germline. This CDR3 region has 12 residues. Trimming removed 5 bases from V and 8 bases from J, with 12 bases in between. The CDR3 spells CASSLDLGEAFF. In DNA form, the CDR3 reads TGTGCCAGCAGCCTCGATTTAGGGGAAGCTTTCTTT.

V and J are TRBV10-3 and TRBJ2-7, with TRBD2 matching over 8 bases. The CDR3 loop spans 16 amino acids. The trim removed 8 bases at V and 1 base at J, leaving 13 bases unmatched. Per the germline V gene, CDR1 is ENHRY and CDR2 is SYGVKD. The CDR3 DNA reads TGTGCCATCGCAGCGGGGGAACAGGGAGGGTCCTACGAGCAGTACTTC. It codes for CAIAAGEQGGSYEQYF.

This clonotype was seen only a few times. This chain uses TRBV7-2 with TRBJ2-2, with D hard to call. The V end lost 5 bases, the J end lost 3 bases, and 13 bases lay between the germline ends. There are 15 residues in the CDR3. Germline CDR1 reads SGHTA; CDR2 reads FQGNSA. CDR3 amino acids: CASSRRRLDTGELFF. The DNA of the CDR3 is TGTGCCAGCAGCCGACGGCGGCTTGACACCGGGGAGCTGTTTTTT.

The chain recombines TRBV7-2 with TRBJ1-6, with 7 bases matching TRBD1. The CDR3 loop spans 14 amino acids. CDR1 is SGHTA, CDR2 FQGNSA, per germline. V lost 5 bases to trimming and J lost 10 bases; unmatched junction nucleotides: 8. CDR3 nucleotide sequence: TGTGCCAGCAGCCGCCAGGGGGTTGGCTCACCCCTCCACTTT. Translation gives CASSRQGVGSPLHF.

This clonotype was counted a few times. The gene calls are TRBV7-2 and TRBJ2-3, with 7 bases fitting TRBD1. Germline CDR1 SGHTA, CDR2 FQGNSA. CDR3 size: 14 residues. The junction had 4 bases not matched to a gene; V was cut back by 4 bases and J by 3 bases. The CDR3 loop reads CASSSRQGTDTQYF. The CDR3 DNA sequence: TGTGCCAGCAGCTCAAGACAGGGTACAGATACGCAGTATTTT.

The CDR3 loop is CASSLLGTGELAFF. CDR3 nucleotides: TGTGCCAGCAGTTTATTGGGGACGGGGGAATTAGCTTTCTTT. V gene TRBV28 combines with J gene TRBJ1-1, with a possible D match to TRBD1 (5 bases). V lost 1 base, J lost 10 bases, and 16 bases lay in between. Germline CDR1 and CDR2: MDHEN and SYDVKM. The CDR3 loop spans 14 amino acids.

CDR3 in amino acids: CASSLDVPTGAQYF. CDR3 DNA: TGTGCCAGCAGTTTGGACGTACCGACGGGGGCCCAGTACTTC. V and J are TRBV12-3 or TRBV12-4 and TRBJ2-5; weak D call: TRBD2 (6 bases). V was trimmed by 3 bases and J by 9 bases, leaving 17 bases between them. There are 14 residues in the CDR3.

A few counts support this clonotype. The V call is TRBV12-3 or TRBV12-4, the J call TRBJ2-7; 7 bases align to TRBD1. The CDR3 has 14 amino acids. V lost 7 bases to trimming and J lost 5 bases; unmatched junction nucleotides: 11. Here the CDR3 reads CASNHVQGDHEQYF. The CDR3 region has the DNA TGTGCCAGCAATCACGTCCAGGGGGACCACGAGCAGTACTTC.

The gene calls are TRBV28 and TRBJ1-1, with D perhaps TRBD1 (5 bases). This CDR3 has 11 amino acids. Germline assignment: CDR1 MDHEN and CDR2 SYDVKM. The V gene lost 7 bases and the J gene lost 7 bases, with 10 bases spanning the gap. The CDR3 region is CASIGGYEAFF. CDR3 bases: TGTGCCAGCATCGGGGGGTATGAAGCTTTCTTT.

This clonotype appeared a few times. This chain connects TRBV5-1 to TRBJ1-1, with a weak D call TRBD1 (5 bases). Trimming took off 0 bases at V and 7 bases at J, with 16 bases between the two ends. CDR3 length equals 15 residues. In germline, CDR1 is SGHRS, CDR2 YFSETQ. The chain's CDR3 is CASSLEPYRGLEAFF. The DNA for the CDR3 is TGCGCCAGCAGCTTGGAGCCCTATAGGGGCCTTGAAGCTTTCTTT.